The rows below give T cell receptor beta chains drawn from one sample of a study of Graves' ophthalmopathy and Graves' hyperthyroidism. TCRdb redid the calling of the multiplex PCR reads with MiXCR, one entry per CDR3 protein. The data show around 660,000 distinct CDR3 sequences, approximately 39% seen once. The specimen was peripheral blood. The receptors were sampled from an adult man with Graves' ophthalmopathy. The CDR3 runs from the conserved cysteine through the conserved F or W. A D gene is named only where the DNA matches it firmly. Not all rows give a size; the values are once, few, many and, for expanded clones, a class.

j_gene: TRBJ1-2
v_gene: TRBV25-1
abundance: NA
d_gene: TRBD1
CDR3aa: CASSARGTEITNYGYTF
CDR3nt: TGTGCCAGCAGTGCTAGAGGGACAGAGATAACTAACTATGGCTACACCTTC

j_gene: TRBJ1-4
v_gene: TRBV19
abundance: many
d_gene: TRBD1
CDR3aa: CASNPGQGEKLFF
CDR3nt: TGTGCCAGTAACCCCGGACAGGGCGAAAAACTGTTTTTT

j_gene: TRBJ1-6
v_gene: TRBV12-3/TRBV12-4
abundance: many
d_gene: NA
CDR3aa: CASTAGRMTYNSPLHF
CDR3nt: TGTGCCAGCACCGCGGGACGGATGACCTATAATTCACCCCTCCACTTT

j_gene: TRBJ2-5
v_gene: TRBV10-3
abundance: NA
d_gene: TRBD1
CDR3aa: CATQTGGETQYF
CDR3nt: TGTGCCACCCAGACAGGGGGTGAGACCCAGTACTTC

j_gene: TRBJ2-5
v_gene: TRBV9
abundance: many
d_gene: TRBD2
CDR3aa: CASTRGGDQETQYF
CDR3nt: TGTGCCAGCACCCGGGGGGGCGACCAAGAGACCCAGTACTTC

j_gene: TRBJ1-2
v_gene: TRBV7-2
abundance: once
d_gene: NA
CDR3aa: CASSRGRGGYTF
CDR3nt: TGTGCCAGCAGCCGAGGAAGGGGTGGCTACACCTTC

j_gene: TRBJ1-5
v_gene: TRBV2
abundance: few
d_gene: NA
CDR3aa: CASSEVGFTDQPQHF
CDR3nt: TGTGCCAGCAGTGAAGTCGGCTTCACTGACCAGCCCCAGCATTTT

j_gene: TRBJ1-5
v_gene: TRBV29-1
abundance: once
d_gene: NA
CDR3aa: CSVGGIFNQPQHF
CDR3nt: TGCAGCGTGGGGGGGATCTTCAATCAGCCCCAGCATTTT

j_gene: TRBJ1-1
v_gene: TRBV10-3
abundance: many
d_gene: TRBD1
CDR3aa: CAISGGQGTEAFF
CDR3nt: TGTGCCATCAGTGGGGGACAGGGAACTGAAGCTTTCTTT

j_gene: TRBJ1-5
v_gene: TRBV10-3
abundance: NA
d_gene: NA
CDR3aa: CAISGAGPNQPQHF
CDR3nt: TGTGCCATCAGTGGGGCAGGGCCAAATCAGCCCCAGCATTTT

j_gene: TRBJ1-6
v_gene: TRBV7-9
abundance: NA
d_gene: NA
CDR3aa: CASSLGTSGSRSPLHF
CDR3nt: TGTGCCAGCAGCTTAGGGACTAGCGGGAGTCGTTCACCCCTCCACTTT

j_gene: TRBJ1-5
v_gene: TRBV6-1
abundance: once
d_gene: TRBD1
CDR3aa: CASSQRKTGQDNQPQHF
CDR3nt: TGTGCCAGCAGCCAGCGGAAGACAGGGCAGGACAATCAGCCCCAGCATTTT

j_gene: TRBJ1-2
v_gene: TRBV2
abundance: NA
d_gene: TRBD1
CDR3aa: CASNPTGSQEANYGYTF
CDR3nt: TGTGCCAGCAATCCGACAGGGTCACAGGAGGCAAACTATGGCTACACCTTC

j_gene: TRBJ2-7
v_gene: TRBV5-1
abundance: many
d_gene: NA
CDR3aa: CASSGSTGLVSYEQYF
CDR3nt: TGCGCCAGCAGCGGATCAACAGGACTCGTCTCCTACGAGCAGTACTTC

j_gene: TRBJ1-4
v_gene: TRBV20-1
abundance: NA
d_gene: TRBD1
CDR3aa: CSARAWTGVSTEKLFF
CDR3nt: TGCAGTGCTAGAGCGTGGACAGGGGTATCGACTGAAAAACTGTTTTTT

j_gene: TRBJ2-1
v_gene: TRBV20-1
abundance: NA
d_gene: NA
CDR3aa: CSARDSPANNEQFF
CDR3nt: TGCAGTGCTAGAGATTCCCCAGCAAACAATGAGCAGTTCTTC

j_gene: TRBJ2-7
v_gene: TRBV29-1
abundance: many
d_gene: NA
CDR3aa: CSVEAKAYEQYF
CDR3nt: TGCAGCGTTGAAGCAAAGGCCTACGAGCAGTACTTC

j_gene: TRBJ1-1
v_gene: TRBV7-9
abundance: NA
d_gene: NA
CDR3aa: CASSTPRGRNTEAFF
CDR3nt: TGTGCCAGCAGCACGCCCAGGGGCCGCAACACTGAAGCTTTCTTT

j_gene: TRBJ2-2
v_gene: TRBV7-9
abundance: NA
d_gene: NA
CDR3aa: CASTLDGSRSTGELFF
CDR3nt: TGTGCCAGCACCTTGGACGGGAGCCGGTCCACCGGGGAGCTGTTTTTT

j_gene: TRBJ2-5
v_gene: TRBV7-9
abundance: NA
d_gene: NA
CDR3aa: CASSLTGGLGQPQYF
CDR3nt: TGTGCCAGCAGCCTAACTGGGGGGTTGGGACAGCCCCAGTACTTC

j_gene: TRBJ2-2
v_gene: TRBV9
abundance: many
d_gene: NA
CDR3aa: CASSGTRTGELFF
CDR3nt: TGTGCCAGCAGCGGAACTAGGACCGGGGAGCTGTTTTTT

j_gene: TRBJ2-3
v_gene: TRBV7-9
abundance: NA
d_gene: TRBD2
CDR3aa: CASSLAGLAGGDTQYF
CDR3nt: TGTGCCAGCAGCTTAGCGGGGCTAGCGGGGGGAGATACGCAGTATTTT

j_gene: TRBJ1-6
v_gene: TRBV15
abundance: NA
d_gene: TRBD1
CDR3aa: CATKQGSSYNSPLHF
CDR3nt: TGTGCCACCAAACAGGGGAGCTCCTATAATTCACCCCTCCACTTT

j_gene: TRBJ2-3
v_gene: TRBV7-9
abundance: NA
d_gene: TRBD2
CDR3aa: CASSLLAGVTDTQYF
CDR3nt: TGTGCTAGCAGCTTGCTAGCGGGGGTCACAGATACGCAGTATTTT

j_gene: TRBJ2-5
v_gene: TRBV29-1
abundance: NA
d_gene: NA
CDR3aa: CSSDVVETQYF
CDR3nt: TGCAGCAGTGACGTGGTGGAGACCCAGTACTTC

j_gene: TRBJ1-3
v_gene: TRBV6-1
abundance: NA
d_gene: TRBD1
CDR3aa: CASSDKNRDRGNTIYF
CDR3nt: TGTGCCAGCAGTGACAAAAACCGGGACAGGGGGAACACCATATATTTT

j_gene: TRBJ1-5
v_gene: TRBV20-1
abundance: NA
d_gene: NA
CDR3aa: CSARALGVPQHF
CDR3nt: TGCAGTGCTAGAGCTCTAGGGGTGCCCCAGCATTTT

j_gene: TRBJ1-1
v_gene: TRBV3-1
abundance: many
d_gene: NA
CDR3aa: CASSPLMGGRHEAFF
CDR3nt: TGTGCCAGCAGCCCCCTAATGGGAGGGAGGCATGAAGCTTTCTTT

j_gene: TRBJ1-2
v_gene: TRBV2
abundance: many
d_gene: NA
CDR3aa: CASSEGRPYGYTF
CDR3nt: TGTGCCAGCAGTGAGGGACGGCCGTATGGCTACACCTTC